This T cell receptor beta chain comes out of a study of vaccination effects on CD4 cells after COVID-19. This clone was seen a single time. The antigen is undetermined. Findings of the study overall: Just 1 of 255 vaccine-induced clones in healthy recipients was cross-reactive. The study got few convalescent patients and did not collect any early post-infection timepoints.

Trimming pared 3 bases from V and 7 bases from J, leaving 8 bases between. Germline CDR1 and CDR2: SGHTS and YDEGEE. CDR3 length: 13 amino acids. Generated by immunoSEQ multiplex PCR, the TCRdb table keeps only in-frame clones and is missing some. The repertoire consists of about 73,000 clones, with approximately 75% occurring once and the leading ten covering about 2.9%. Antigen-specific CD4+ T cells were expanded with viral peptide pools in the ViraFEST assay before sequencing. It was after more than nine days of culture that CD4+ T cells were isolated. People in the vaccine group had not been infected with SARS-CoV-2 before, and their nucleocapsid antibodies were negative.

This chain connects TRBV5-8 to TRBJ1-6; weak D call: TRBD1 (5 bases). The sequenced sample was CD4+ T cells from PBMCs cultured with HCoV-NL63 spike peptides, obtained before COVID-19 vaccination. The sequence came from a human donor who received a COVID-19 vaccine. The CDR3 loop reads CASSWDGNSPLHF. CDR3 coding DNA: TGTGCCAGCAGCTGGGACGGGAATTCACCCCTCCACTTT. Variable domain in full (rest from reference TRBV5-8 and TRBJ1-6): EAGVTQSPTHLIKTRGQQATLRCSPISGHTSVYWYQQALGLGLQFLLWYDEGEERNRGNFPPRFSGRQFPNYSSELNVNALELEDSALYLCASSWDGNSPLHFGNGTRLTVT.